These T cell receptor beta chains were read from a single sample in a study of blood T cell repertoires in COVID-19. Assay used: immunoSEQ multiplex PCR; TCRdb lists only in-frame clones, some missing. The profile shows about 77,000 clones, roughly 90% of them singletons. The sequenced sample was peripheral blood. The source of these receptors is a woman at least 80 years old with active or convalescent COVID-19. Both conserved end residues are part of each CDR3. D genes are given only for firm matches. Only part of the rows carry a size: once, few, many, or a class if the clone is expanded.

CDR3	DNA	V	J	size	D
CASSSGHKQYF	TGTGCCAGCAGCTCCGGACACAAGCAGTACTTC	TRBV7-2	TRBJ2-7	-	-
CASSYSKSRGRSYEQYF	TGTGCCAGCAGTTACTCGAAGTCAAGGGGAAGGTCCTACGAGCAGTACTTC	TRBV6-2/TRBV6-3	TRBJ2-7	-	-
CASSLGHEDYEQYF	TGTGCCAGCAGCCTCGGACACGAAGATTACGAGCAGTACTTC	TRBV14	TRBJ2-7	-	-
CAWSRTGGLQETQYF	TGTGCCTGGAGTAGAACCGGGGGACTACAAGAGACCCAGTACTTC	TRBV30	TRBJ2-5	-	TRBD2
CASAIIAGGRKNSYEQYF	TGTGCCAGCGCTATTATAGCGGGGGGCCGAAAGAACTCCTACGAGCAGTACTTC	TRBV4-2	TRBJ2-7	-	TRBD2
CASSPFLTGPVGYEQYF	TGTGCCAGTAGTCCCTTTTTGACAGGTCCCGTGGGCTACGAGCAGTACTTC	TRBV19	TRBJ2-7	-	-
CASSLSGSADTQYF	TGTGCCAGCAGCTTAAGCGGGTCGGCGGATACGCAGTATTTT	TRBV7-3	TRBJ2-3	-	-
CASSGLAGDNEQFF	TGTGCCAGCTCCGGACTAGCGGGGGACAATGAGCAGTTCTTC	TRBV2	TRBJ2-1	-	TRBD2
CASGSPGQGAREQYF	TGTGCCAGCGGATCACCGGGACAGGGGGCGCGAGAGCAGTACTTC	TRBV2	TRBJ2-7	-	TRBD1
CASSTGSRTYEQYF	TGTGCCAGCAGTACCGGGTCCCGTACTTACGAGCAGTACTTC	TRBV28	TRBJ2-7	-	-
CAIRQGQVLNGYTF	TGTGCCATCAGACAAGGACAGGTGTTAAATGGCTACACCTTC	TRBV10-3	TRBJ1-2	-	TRBD1
CASSLVGTANTEAFF	TGTGCCAGCAGCTTAGTGGGGACAGCTAACACTGAAGCTTTCTTT	TRBV7-9	TRBJ1-1	-	TRBD1
CASSYSLTGPYEQYF	TGTGCCAGCAGTTACTCCCTGACAGGACCCTACGAGCAGTACTTC	TRBV6-2/TRBV6-3	TRBJ2-7	once	-
CASADSSAKNIQYF	TGTGCCAGTGCTGACAGTTCGGCCAAAAACATTCAGTACTTC	TRBV19	TRBJ2-4	-	-
CASSWGQGAEKLFF	TGTGCCAGCAGCTGGGGACAGGGGGCGGAAAAACTGTTTTTT	TRBV5-6	TRBJ1-4	-	TRBD1
CASSLYGQSNQPQHF	TGTGCCAGCAGCTTGTATGGACAGAGCAATCAGCCCCAGCATTTT	TRBV5-6	TRBJ1-5	-	-
CASRQGNWNTEAFF	TGTGCCAGCAGACAGGGTAACTGGAACACTGAAGCTTTCTTT	TRBV6-5	TRBJ1-1	-	-
CVSKAGGRTEAFF	TGTGTTTCTAAGGCGGGTGGGAGAACTGAAGCTTTCTTT	TRBV19	TRBJ1-1	-	-
CASSLNRADNQPQHF	TGTGCCAGCAGCTTGAACAGGGCGGACAATCAGCCCCAGCATTTT	TRBV7-8	TRBJ1-5	once	-
CASSLGTGDTGELFF	TGTGCCAGCAGCTTGGGGACAGGGGACACCGGGGAGCTGTTTTTT	TRBV7-9	TRBJ2-2	-	TRBD1
CASSLSREAFF	TGTGCCAGCAGTTTATCCAGGGAAGCTTTCTTT	TRBV28	TRBJ1-1	-	-
CASSLRGRANTGELFF	TGTGCCAGCAGTTTACGAGGGAGGGCGAACACCGGGGAGCTGTTTTTT	TRBV6-2/TRBV6-3	TRBJ2-2	-	TRBD2
CASSQAGRADTQYF	TGTGCCAGCAGCCAAGCGGGGAGGGCAGATACGCAGTATTTT	TRBV7-9	TRBJ2-3	-	TRBD2
CASSSVDRPFSGNTIYF	TGTGCCAGCAGTTCGGTGGACAGACCCTTCTCTGGAAACACCATATATTTT	TRBV28	TRBJ1-3	once	-
CASRGLYGYTF	TGTGCCAGCCGGGGTCTCTATGGCTACACCTTC	TRBV5-6	TRBJ1-2	-	-
CASSQGTGLTGELFF	TGCGCCAGCAGCCAAGGTACAGGCCTCACCGGGGAGCTGTTTTTT	TRBV4-3	TRBJ2-2	-	-
CASSYGGSFYNEQFF	TGTGCCAGCAGTTACGGTGGTAGCTTCTACAATGAGCAGTTCTTC	TRBV6-2/TRBV6-3	TRBJ2-1	-	-
CATSARGAGGYPPYEQYF	TGTGCCACCAGTGCGCGGGGAGCGGGGGGGTACCCCCCCTACGAGCAGTACTTC	TRBV24-1	TRBJ2-7	-	TRBD2
CASSQDSYEQYF	TGTGCCAGCAGTCAGGACAGCTACGAGCAGTACTTC	TRBV12-3/TRBV12-4	TRBJ2-7	-	-
CASSIALAGVYTGELFF	TGTGCCAGTAGTATCGCACTAGCGGGGGTATACACCGGGGAGCTGTTTTTT	TRBV19	TRBJ2-2	-	TRBD2
CASSTGLDTGELFF	TGCGCCAGCAGCACCGGACTGGACACCGGGGAGCTGTTTTTT	TRBV5-1	TRBJ2-2	-	-
CASSQRLGEGYEQYF	TGTGCCAGCAGCCAACGACTAGGAGAGGGCTACGAGCAGTACTTC	TRBV4-2	TRBJ2-7	-	-
CASSLGTGGVGNTIYF	TGCGCCAGCAGCTTAGGGACAGGGGGCGTTGGAAACACCATATATTTT	TRBV5-1	TRBJ1-3	once	TRBD1
CASSVGAGGLEQYF	TGTGCCAGCAGCGTAGGCGCGGGGGGGCTCGAGCAGTACTTC	TRBV9	TRBJ2-7	-	TRBD2
CASSLLTNQAFF	TGTGCCAGCAGCTTGTTAACCAACCAGGCTTTCTTT	TRBV5-6	TRBJ1-1	-	-
CASSFTRESTDTQYF	TGTGCCAGCAGTTTCACACGGGAGAGCACAGATACGCAGTATTTT	TRBV27	TRBJ2-3	once	-
CAWVTGTGESEAFF	TGTGCCTGGGTCACCGGGACAGGAGAAAGTGAAGCTTTCTTT	TRBV30	TRBJ1-1	-	TRBD1
CAWRGGQANTEAFF	TGTGCCTGGAGGGGGGGACAGGCGAACACTGAAGCTTTCTTT	TRBV30	TRBJ1-1	-	TRBD1
CASSYGGTSSYNSPLHF	TGTGCCAGCAGTTACGGCGGGACGAGCTCCTATAATTCACCCCTCCACTTT	TRBV28	TRBJ1-6	-	-
CASSQGASGFGETQYF	TGCGCCAGCAGCCAAGGGGCTTCGGGGTTCGGGGAGACCCAGTACTTC	TRBV4-3	TRBJ2-5	-	-